The entry that follows covers one T cell receptor beta chain sequence. Trimming pared 0 bases from V and 1 base from J, leaving 9 bases between. The CDR3 spans 15 residues. Germline V lookup: CDR1 DFQATT, CDR2 SNEGSKA (reference sequence). This specimen belongs to a study of CD8 T cells in ankylosing spondylitis. TCRdb ran MiXCR on the 5' RACE reads and lists one entry per CDR3 protein. The sample has approximately 100,000 distinct CDR3 sequences, about 8% seen once. This chain uses TRBV20-1 with TRBJ2-2, with D uncertain. The sample was blood, either unsorted or a sorted T cell fraction (not recorded which). The TCR was taken from a male donor with ankylosing spondylitis or in good health (not recorded which). The CDR3 here is CSARDRRVNTGELFF. CDR3 in DNA: TGCAGTGCTAGAGATCGACGGGTGAACACCGGGGAGCTGTTTTTT.